This T cell receptor beta chain was identified during a study of PD-1 blockade in classical Hodgkin lymphoma. Sequencing used immunoSEQ multiplex PCR; TCRdb keeps in-frame clones, though not all of them. The data show more than 60,000 clones, with roughly 90% seen just once and roughly a tenth held by the top ten. All the patients suffered relapse after autologous stem cell transplantation, and brentuximab vedotin exposure differed. A remark on this clone: Its antigen is still unknown.

Study-wide points: It was CD4+ TCR diversity, not CD8+, that rose significantly by C4D1. Reports described newly diagnosed patients as having lower baseline TCR diversity than healthy donors.

The TCR sequence derives from a human donor with classical Hodgkin lymphoma. The sample was peripheral blood mononuclear cells (PBMCs), taken at baseline.

The CDR3 DNA is TGTGCCAGCAGCCAGGTGTTTCGGCTGGGGGAGACCCAGTACTTC. Encoded protein: CASSQVFRLGETQYF. This sequence joins TRBV14 and TRBJ2-5; D unresolved. This CDR3 region has 15 residues. The V end was cut by 3 bases, the J end by 5 bases, with 16 bases between. The germline V gene encodes CDR1 SGHDN and CDR2 FVKESK.